This T cell receptor beta chain was sequenced for a study of cytomegalovirus exposure and HLA in healthy donors. Study-wide results and limits: Reported results showed that the classifier diagnosed cytomegalovirus status with high specificity and sensitivity. The authors confirmed in vitro that three CMV-associated chains were specific for CMV antigens. Clusters of TCRs from the first cohort tended to co-occur in the roughly 120 validation repertoires (as a later analysis found).

The repertoire was sequenced with immunoSEQ multiplex PCR; TCRdb's copy has only in-frame clones and lacks some. This sample has 200,000 or so clones, with 80% to 90% found just once. V lost 10 bases, J lost 4 bases, and 9 bases stayed unmatched. From germline, CDR1 is LNHDA and CDR2 SQIVND (reference sequence). The length of the CDR3 is 14 residues. As concerns this clone: Its antigen remains unidentified.

The donors were part of the validation cohort of roughly 130 subjects. That cohort was separate from the first cohort, which comprised fewer than 800 subjects. V gene TRBV19 combines with J gene TRBJ2-1, with TRBD1 identical over 8 bases. The sample comprised PBMCs. This TCR came from a woman under 30 in good health and CMV-seropositive. DNA of the CDR3: TGTGCCACGAGAGACAGGGGTCGATACAATGAGCAGTTCTTC. This translates into CATRDRGRYNEQFF.